A selection of T cell receptor beta chains follows, all from one sample in a study of blood T cell repertoires in COVID-19. Using immunoSEQ multiplex PCR, the repertoire was profiled, and TCRdb retains in-frame clones only, with some absent. The sample records some 110,000 clones, around nine tenths being singletons. Sequences were obtained from peripheral blood. The source of these receptors is a man aged 40-55 years with acute or convalescent COVID-19. Both conserved end residues are part of each CDR3. A D gene is named only where the DNA matches it firmly. Size values are once, few and many counts, or a class for expanded clones, and some rows have none.

clone size	V gene	D gene	J gene	CDR3 protein	CDR3 DNA
.	TRBV5-1	.	TRBJ1-3	CASSLAGTGNTIYF	TGCGCCAGCAGCTTAGCAGGTACTGGAAACACCATATATTTT
.	TRBV5-1	TRBD2	TRBJ2-5	CASGLLGGVQETQYF	TGCGCCAGCGGACTCCTCGGGGGGGTCCAAGAGACCCAGTACTTC
.	TRBV30	TRBD1	TRBJ1-2	CAWIDRGGGYTF	TGTGCCTGGATCGACAGGGGCGGTGGCTACACCTTC
.	TRBV5-1	.	TRBJ2-1	CASSPGQVSRLYNEQFF	TGCGCCAGCAGCCCAGGGCAAGTGTCAAGGCTATACAATGAGCAGTTCTTC
once	TRBV5-6	.	TRBJ1-5	CASSLTGRHSNQPQHF	TGTGCCAGCAGCTTGACGGGTCGCCATAGCAATCAGCCCCAGCATTTT
.	TRBV5-6	.	TRBJ2-1	CASSLAGVSYNEQFF	TGTGCCAGCAGCTTGGCGGGTGTCTCCTACAATGAGCAGTTCTTC
.	TRBV30	TRBD1	TRBJ2-7	CAWRQGDYEQYF	TGTGCCTGGAGACAGGGGGACTACGAGCAGTACTTC
once	TRBV29-1	.	TRBJ1-3	CSVRFSGNTIYF	TGCAGCGTGAGGTTCTCTGGAAACACCATATATTTT
.	TRBV7-2	TRBD1	TRBJ1-3	CASSLAQGGSGNTIYF	TGTGCCAGCAGCTTAGCGCAAGGGGGCAGTGGAAACACCATATATTTT
.	TRBV27	.	TRBJ2-5	CASSLTRWKTQYF	TGTGCCAGCAGTTTAACGAGGTGGAAGACCCAGTACTTC
.	TRBV29-1	TRBD1	TRBJ1-5	CSVRTGGSNQPQHF	TGCAGCGTTCGGACAGGAGGGAGCAATCAGCCCCAGCATTTT
.	TRBV5-1	.	TRBJ1-5	CASSLEGGIQPQHF	TGCGCCAGCAGCTTGGAGGGAGGGATTCAGCCCCAGCATTTT
.	TRBV30	TRBD1	TRBJ1-1	CAWSSGGPTEAFF	TGTGCCTGGAGTTCAGGGGGGCCCACTGAAGCTTTCTTT
.	TRBV19	.	TRBJ1-2	CASTPSWADSYTF	TGTGCCAGTACCCCCTCGTGGGCAGATAGCTACACCTTC
few	TRBV2	TRBD2	TRBJ2-2	CASSSAGEGTGELFF	TGTGCCAGCTCCTCAGCGGGAGAGGGAACCGGGGAGCTGTTTTTT
.	TRBV7-8	TRBD1	TRBJ1-1	CASSSGQATGRRITEAFF	TGTGCCAGCAGCTCTGGACAGGCTACTGGGAGAAGAATTACTGAAGCTTTCTTT
.	TRBV6-1	TRBD1	TRBJ2-5	CASSDTGVQETQYF	TGTGCCAGCAGTGACACAGGGGTCCAAGAGACCCAGTACTTC
once	TRBV19	TRBD2	TRBJ2-1	CASGIAGGRYEQFF	TGTGCCAGTGGGATAGCGGGAGGGCGTTATGAGCAGTTCTTC
.	TRBV4-3	TRBD1	TRBJ2-7	CASSLGTGAGYEQYF	TGCGCCAGCAGCCTAGGGACAGGGGCAGGTTACGAGCAGTACTTC
.	TRBV18	TRBD1	TRBJ2-3	CASSPPRDTKGQGADTQYF	TGTGCCAGCTCACCACCGAGAGATACAAAGGGACAGGGGGCAGATACGCAGTATTTT
.	TRBV5-1	.	TRBJ2-3	CASSSQGDYTDTQYF	TGCGCCAGCAGCTCACAGGGAGACTACACAGATACGCAGTATTTT
.	TRBV5-1	TRBD2	TRBJ2-1	CASSWGGSYNEQFF	TGCGCCAGCAGCTGGGGAGGGAGTTACAATGAGCAGTTCTTC
.	TRBV15	TRBD1	TRBJ2-1	CATSREGRGYNEQFF	TGTGCCACCAGCAGAGAGGGCAGGGGGTACAATGAGCAGTTCTTC
once	TRBV3-1/TRBV3-2	.	TRBJ1-2	CASSQAPGQIYGYTF	TGTGCCAGCAGCCAAGCCCCCGGACAAATCTATGGCTACACCTTC
.	TRBV7-9	TRBD1	TRBJ1-1	CASSSTGAGNTEAFF	TGTGCCAGCAGCTCCACAGGGGCAGGGAACACTGAAGCTTTCTTT
.	TRBV6-1	.	TRBJ1-6	CASSVVGGPSAAYNSPLHF	TGTGCCAGCAGTGTAGTAGGGGGTCCTTCTGCGGCCTATAATTCACCCCTCCACTTT
.	TRBV28	.	TRBJ1-5	CASSLRQYNQPQHF	TGTGCCAGCAGTTTGAGACAGTACAATCAGCCCCAGCATTTT
few	TRBV3-1/TRBV3-2	.	TRBJ1-3	CASSQDGLSGNTIYF	TGTGCCAGCAGCCAAGATGGGCTTTCTGGAAACACCATATATTTT
.	TRBV5-1	.	TRBJ2-2	CASSLFGGSNTGELFF	TGCGCCAGCAGCTTATTCGGGGGATCGAACACCGGGGAGCTGTTTTTT
once	TRBV5-1	.	TRBJ2-2	CASSLGLDTGELFF	TGCGCCAGCAGCTTGGGACTAGACACCGGGGAGCTGTTTTTT
.	TRBV6-1	.	TRBJ1-1	CASSDAWNTEAFF	TGTGCCAGCAGTGACGCGTGGAACACTGAAGCTTTCTTT
.	TRBV30	.	TRBJ1-5	CAWNLPGRVNQPQHF	TGTGCCTGGAACCTCCCAGGGAGGGTTAATCAGCCCCAGCATTTT
.	TRBV6-5	TRBD1	TRBJ1-1	CASSYRGTGMNTEAFF	TGTGCCAGCAGTTACCGTGGGACAGGTATGAACACTGAAGCTTTCTTT
.	TRBV10-1	TRBD2	TRBJ2-3	CASSESGGAGGDTQYF	TGCGCCAGCAGTGAGTCGGGAGGGGCCGGGGGAGATACGCAGTATTTT
.	TRBV5-8	.	TRBJ1-2	CASSFRRGSYYGYTF	TGTGCCAGCAGCTTCCGCAGGGGTTCCTACTATGGCTACACCTTC
.	TRBV3-1/TRBV3-2	.	TRBJ1-6	CASSQRPGGAGALHF	TGTGCCAGCAGCCAACGCCCGGGGGGTGCGGGGGCCCTCCACTTT
.	TRBV7-2	TRBD2	TRBJ2-3	CASSLGWWREKPDTQYF	TGTGCCAGCAGCTTAGGGTGGTGGCGGGAGAAGCCAGATACGCAGTATTTT
.	TRBV18	.	TRBJ1-6	CASSLDSDNSPLHF	TGTGCCAGCTCACTGGACAGCGATAATTCACCCCTCCACTTT
many	TRBV19	.	TRBJ1-5	CASSGPNQPQHF	TGTGCCAGTAGTGGGCCAAATCAGCCCCAGCATTTT
.	TRBV6-5	TRBD1	TRBJ2-3	CASGLDRHTQYF	TGTGCCAGCGGATTGGACAGGCATACGCAGTATTTT
.	TRBV11-2	.	TRBJ1-1	CASSARGANTEAFF	TGTGCCAGCAGCGCCAGGGGTGCGAACACTGAAGCTTTCTTT
.	TRBV6-2/TRBV6-3	.	TRBJ2-2	CASSINTGELFF	TGTGCCAGCAGTATAAACACCGGGGAGCTGTTTTTT
.	TRBV7-2	TRBD2	TRBJ2-1	CASSLLQRGGNEQFF	TGTGCCAGCAGCTTATTGCAGCGGGGGGGAAATGAGCAGTTCTTC
few	TRBV11-2	TRBD1	TRBJ1-2	CASSADGTVRSYTF	TGTGCCAGCAGCGCGGACGGGACAGTCAGAAGCTACACCTTC
.	TRBV6-6	TRBD1	TRBJ1-4	CATGTGNEKLFF	TGTGCCACGGGGACAGGGAATGAAAAACTGTTTTTT
.	TRBV27	.	TRBJ2-2	CASSPAGVRLGTGELFF	TGTGCCAGCAGCCCCGCAGGGGTGCGCCTCGGCACCGGGGAGCTGTTTTTT
.	TRBV9	TRBD1	TRBJ2-2	CASSLLRTGDSGELFF	TGTGCCAGCAGCCTCCTTCGGACAGGGGATTCAGGGGAGCTGTTTTTT
.	TRBV7-2	TRBD2	TRBJ2-7	CASSPTSGRTYEQYF	TGTGCCAGCAGCCCCACTAGCGGACGTACCTACGAGCAGTACTTC
.	TRBV9	.	TRBJ2-3	CASSVAGTDTQYF	TGTGCCAGCAGCGTAGCGGGCACAGATACGCAGTATTTT
.	TRBV5-4	.	TRBJ2-3	CASSLGGGTDTQYF	TGTGCCAGCAGCTTGGGCGGAGGCACAGATACGCAGTATTTT
once	TRBV7-9	TRBD2	TRBJ2-4	CASSPGTSGNIQYF	TGTGCCAGCAGCCCCGGGACTAGCGGTAACATTCAGTACTTC
.	TRBV2	TRBD1	TRBJ1-5	CASSWDSDQPQHF	TGTGCCAGCAGTTGGGACAGTGATCAGCCCCAGCATTTT
.	TRBV28	.	TRBJ1-2	CASSLQGPAYYGYTF	TGTGCCAGCAGTCTACAGGGCCCGGCGTACTATGGCTACACCTTC
.	TRBV5-5	TRBD2	TRBJ2-1	CASSSPGLAGEGEQFF	TGTGCCAGCAGCTCCCCGGGACTAGCGGGAGAGGGTGAGCAGTTCTTC